A selection of T cell receptor beta chains follows, all from one sample in a study of blood T cells in healthy people across ages. TCRdb processed the 5' RACE reads anew with MiXCR; each CDR3 protein has one entry. In the table there are hundreds of thousands of distinct CDR3 sequences, roughly 48% of which are singletons. Source material: blood. These receptors all stem from an elderly man in good health. CDR3s leave out the opening cysteine and the closing phenylalanine or tryptophan.

CDR3 protein,J gene,V gene
ASSWTAWSEAF,TRBJ1-1,TRBV12-3/TRBV12-4
ASSVGPRVEGYT,TRBJ1-2,TRBV2
SVEGPRGSGQY,TRBJ2-3,TRBV29-1
ASSEPGVQTQY,TRBJ2-5,TRBV25-1
ASRVASAADTQY,TRBJ2-3,TRBV3-1
SVEGQGGTYEQY,TRBJ2-7,TRBV29-1
ASSFRTPSYEQY,TRBJ2-7,TRBV5-6
ASSEGGQYNEQF,TRBJ2-1,TRBV9
ASSTLAGDIGTQY,TRBJ2-5,TRBV6-6
ASSRGLAGGLGNEQF,TRBJ2-1,TRBV7-6
ASSSPSSGTEAF,TRBJ1-1,TRBV5-1
SAEDSYSYEQY,TRBJ2-7,TRBV29-1
SADRDRGEQY,TRBJ2-7,TRBV20-1
ASSVGPTSGGYEQF,TRBJ2-1,TRBV9
ASSQDLIDNYGYT,TRBJ1-2,TRBV4-2
ASSPDMNRVHEQY,TRBJ2-7,TRBV6-5
ASSLEGPGGSSYEQY,TRBJ2-7,TRBV7-2
ASGPSGQPTDTQY,TRBJ2-3,TRBV6-5
ASSLTQRGNQPQH,TRBJ1-5,TRBV12-3/TRBV12-4
ASRGQRTTNEKLF,TRBJ1-4,TRBV4-3
ASSTGRTIPYEQY,TRBJ2-7,TRBV5-1
ASSLGSGRTGGAYNEQF,TRBJ2-1,TRBV7-2
ASTGLGSEQY,TRBJ2-7,TRBV7-9
ASSVDTGVWDGYT,TRBJ1-2,TRBV9
ASSPGQGACGYT,TRBJ1-2,TRBV3-1
SAPRTGMETQY,TRBJ2-5,TRBV20-1
ASSSGQGEYNEQF,TRBJ2-1,TRBV6-2/TRBV6-3
ASSQDPGAGVTYEQY,TRBJ2-7,TRBV4-1
ASSFEGAPPNEQF,TRBJ2-1,TRBV5-1
ASSLAPRTGVRETQY,TRBJ2-5,TRBV5-4
ASSQWGLAGKQETQY,.,TRBV3-1
ASSLDLGNEQF,TRBJ2-1,TRBV11-3
SASYGGVTTYEQY,TRBJ2-7,TRBV20-1
ASSASGGITDTQY,TRBJ2-3,TRBV7-9
ASSLGGGLNYNEQF,TRBJ2-1,TRBV5-1
ASSEELNTEAF,TRBJ1-1,TRBV6-5
ASSLDLGRGSYEQY,TRBJ2-7,TRBV7-2
ASSVGRRGMIQETQY,TRBJ2-5,TRBV9
SARELGHTNTEAF,TRBJ1-1,TRBV20-1
ASSPYLLAGQETQY,.,TRBV13
ASSEGLQNEQF,TRBJ2-1,TRBV2
ASRHRTGENEQF,TRBJ2-1,TRBV7-9
ASSDSAGSYNEQF,TRBJ2-1,TRBV6-4
ASSRRASGTDTQY,TRBJ2-3,TRBV18
ASSSTGGIQY,TRBJ2-4,TRBV12-3/TRBV12-4
ASSQVADRAGGNGQF,TRBJ2-1,TRBV4-3
ASSFTPTSGAGYNEQF,TRBJ2-1,TRBV7-3
ASSQDIDNEQF,TRBJ2-1,TRBV4-3
SATEAGTYEQY,TRBJ2-7,TRBV20-1